Shown below are 3 T cell receptor beta chains from a single sample sequenced in a study of T cell changes during pregnancy in multiple sclerosis. Clones were sequenced by immunoSEQ multiplex PCR, and TCRdb holds only the in-frame ones, with some missing. The sample includes 40,000 to 55,000 clones, about 92% seen only once; the top ten take around 0.74%. The sample here was CD4+ T cells from peripheral blood mononuclear cells, taken in the third trimester of pregnancy. The source is a female donor with multiple sclerosis, enrolled in a pregnancy study.

This chain connects TRBV6-5 to TRBJ1-3; D unresolved. Germline CDR1 and CDR2: MNHEY and SVGAGI. The CDR3 runs 15 residues. Trimming removed 0 bases from V and 2 bases from J, with 8 bases in between. CDR3 bases: TGTGCCAGCAGTTACTCGTGGCAGGCTGGAAACACCATATATTTT. This translates into CASSYSWQAGNTIYF.

The genes are TRBV5-4 and TRBJ2-3, with 9 nucleotides matching TRBD2. The V and J ends lost 5 bases and 7 bases, in that order; junction bases with no gene match: 5. Germline-derived CDR1 and CDR2 are SGHNT and YYREEE (reference sequence). The CDR3 is made up of 13 amino acids. The CDR3 DNA reads TGTGCCAGCAGTTTAGCGGGGGCTAATACGCAGTATTTT. This codes for CASSLAGANTQYF.

The chain joins TRBV19 to TRBJ2-5; TRBD1 matches at 8 bases. This CDR3 is built from 15 residues. The trim removed 4 bases at V and 6 bases at J, leaving 10 bases unmatched. Germline CDR1 reads LNHDA; CDR2 reads SQIVND (reference sequence). CDR3 loop: CASSTTGGKLKTQYF. The CDR3 nucleotides are TGTGCCAGTAGTACCACAGGGGGAAAATTAAAGACCCAGTACTTC.